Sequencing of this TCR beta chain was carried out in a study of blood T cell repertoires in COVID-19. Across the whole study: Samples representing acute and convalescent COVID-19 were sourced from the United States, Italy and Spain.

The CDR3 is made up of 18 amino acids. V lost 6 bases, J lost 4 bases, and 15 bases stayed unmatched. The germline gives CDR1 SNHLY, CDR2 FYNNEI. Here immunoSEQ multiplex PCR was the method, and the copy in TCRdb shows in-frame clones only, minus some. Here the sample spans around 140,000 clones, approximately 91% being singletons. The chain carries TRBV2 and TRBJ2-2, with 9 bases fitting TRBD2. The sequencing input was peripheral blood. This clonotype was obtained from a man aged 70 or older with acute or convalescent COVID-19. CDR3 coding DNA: TGTGCCAGCAGCCCCCCATTTGCGGGAGGGCCGGGCACCGGGGAGCTGTTTTTT. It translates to CASSPPFAGGPGTGELFF.